Following are 24 T cell receptor beta chains from one sample sequenced in a study of blood T cell repertoires in COVID-19. Assay used: immunoSEQ multiplex PCR; TCRdb lists only in-frame clones, some missing. The sample lists about 18,000 clones; roughly 93% were seen once. The source material was peripheral blood. The receptors derive from a human donor in a cohort sampled during active COVID-19.

The genes are TRBV6-6 and TRBJ2-3; no reliable D call. The CDR3 contains 15 residues. Germline V gives CDR1 MNHNY, CDR2 SVGAGI (reference sequence). Trimming left V 7 bases short and J 0 bases short, with 14 bases between. In nucleotides, the CDR3 is TGTGCCAGCATTTATCAACCCGGGAGCACAGATACGCAGTATTTT. Translated: CASIYQPGSTDTQYF.

The gene calls are TRBV28 and TRBJ2-7; TRBD2 might be the D (6 bases). The V end was cut by 0 bases, the J end by 5 bases, with 11 bases between. The CDR3 totals 14 residues. Germline V CDR1 and CDR2: MDHEN, SYDVKM. CDR3 in DNA: TGTGCCAGCAGTTTATGGGGCGGGAAGCACGAGCAGTACTTC. Protein product: CASSLWGGKHEQYF.

This chain connects TRBV3-1 (or the pseudogene TRBV3-2) to TRBJ1-1, with D perhaps TRBD1 (6 bases). There are 14 residues in the CDR3. V was trimmed by 3 bases and J by 7 bases, leaving 15 bases between them. Germline CDR1 LGHDT, CDR2 YNNKEL (reference sequence). CDR3 sequence reads: CASSQGQRGIEAFF. The CDR3 nucleotides are TGTGCCAGCAGCCAGGGACAAAGGGGGATTGAAGCTTTCTTT.

The rearrangement joins TRBV4-1 to TRBJ1-2; D perhaps matches TRBD1 (6 bases). Per germline, CDR1 MGHRA and CDR2 YSYEKL. Trimming removed 5 bases from V and 8 bases from J, with 21 bases in between. This CDR3 spans 15 amino acids. The CDR3 is CASSREGVSSHGYTF. CDR3 sequence (DNA): TGCGCCAGCAGCAGAGAGGGGGTTTCGAGTCACGGCTACACCTTC.

The chain couples TRBV6-2 or TRBV6-3 to TRBJ1-2; the D gene is possibly TRBD1 (5 bases). Trimming took off 5 bases at V and 5 bases at J, with 6 bases between the two ends. The CDR3 has 11 residues. Germline-derived CDR1 and CDR2 are MNHEY and SVGEGT. The CDR3 reads CASSQGYGYTF. DNA for the CDR3: TGTGCCAGCAGTCAGGGATATGGCTACACCTTC.

This chain joins TRBV5-1 and TRBJ2-5; the D gene is possibly TRBD2 (7 bases). The CDR3 length is 13 residues. Germline CDR1 reads SGHRS; CDR2 reads YFSETQ. V was clipped by 7 bases and J by 4 bases, with 14 bases between them. The CDR3 is CASGGGGVETQYF. For the CDR3, the DNA is TGCGCCAGCGGCGGGGGCGGGGTAGAGACCCAGTACTTC.

This chain uses TRBV29-1 with TRBJ2-1; 12 nucleotides agree with TRBD2. This CDR3 comprises 14 residues. Germline V lookup: CDR1 SQVTM, CDR2 ANQGSEA. The ends lost 7 bases at V and 6 bases at J; junction bases unmatched: 7. Here the CDR3 DNA reads TGCAGCGCCGGACTAGCGGGATTCGGCAATGAGCAGTTCTTC. It codes for CSAGLAGFGNEQFF.

This chain joins TRBV29-1 and TRBJ2-5, with D unclear. The ends were cut back, 4 bases at V and 4 bases at J, with 10 bases in the middle. Germline lookup yields CDR1 SQVTM and CDR2 ANQGSEA. The CDR3 extends over 12 amino acids. The CDR3, as DNA: TGCAGCGTTGGACAAAACCCAGAGACCCAGTACTTC. This encodes CSVGQNPETQYF.

This chain connects TRBV25-1 to TRBJ1-2; the D gene is possibly TRBD1 (5 bases). Germline assignment: CDR1 MGHDK and CDR2 SYGVNS. This CDR3 spans 16 amino acids. V gave up 6 bases and J gave up 0 bases, with 17 bases separating them. CDR3 DNA: TGTGCCAGCAGCGCGGGACGGCGGGGGTCTAACTATGGCTACACCTTC. Its translation is CASSAGRRGSNYGYTF.

This clone occurred once. This chain connects TRBV5-8 to TRBJ1-2; 7 bases line up with TRBD1. Germline V gene sequence: CDR1 SGHTS, CDR2 YDEGEE. The CDR3 sequence is 14 residues long. V was clipped by 0 bases and J by 5 bases; unmatched bases: 4. CDR3 sequence (DNA): TGTGCCAGCAGCTTGGGGAGGGGGCCTTATGGCTACACCTTC. It encodes CASSLGRGPYGYTF.

The J gene is TRBJ2-4, the V gene TRBV21-1; whether TRBD1, the table's D call, matches the DNA was not checked. TRBV21-1 is a pseudogene. The CDR3 is 16 residues long. The CDR3, as DNA: TGTGCCAGCAGCCCCGGACCGGACAGGGACCAAAACATTCAGTACTTC. It codes for CASSPGPDRDQNIQYF.

The rearrangement uses TRBV5-1 and TRBJ2-5, with 7 bases aligning to TRBD1. Trimming took 0 bases from V and 2 from J; bases not matched to a gene: 7. CDR1 is SGHRS, CDR2 YFSETQ, per germline. The CDR3 has 16 amino acids. CDR3 bases: TGCGCCAGCAGCTTGGTGGGACAGCAAATGCAAGAGACCCAGTACTTC. It translates to CASSLVGQQMQETQYF.

The chain has TRBV5-1 and TRBJ2-1; 7 nucleotides line up with TRBD2. This CDR3 has 17 residues. V dropped 3 bases and J dropped 1; count of bases not matched to a gene: 10. Germline V gene lookup returns CDR1 SGHRS and CDR2 YFSETQ. The CDR3 DNA follows: TGCGCCAGCAGCTCGTCCCAGCGGGGCATTTCCTACAATGAGCAGTTCTTC. Encoded protein: CASSSSQRGISYNEQFF. The full variable domain, rest sourced from reference TRBV5-1 and TRBJ2-1, is KAGVTQTPRYLIKTRGQQVTLSCSPISGHRSVSWYQQTPGQGLQFLFEYFSETQRNKGNFPGRFSGRQFSNSRSEMNVSTLELGDSALYLCASSSSQRGISYNEQFFGPGTRLTVL.

The chain has TRBV9 and TRBJ1-3; D unclear. V lost 0 bases to trimming and J lost 2 bases, with 6 bases between them. The germline gives CDR1 SGDLS, CDR2 YYNGEE. The CDR3 runs to 14 residues. The CDR3 region is CASSVALTGNTIYF. The CDR3 DNA is TGTGCCAGCAGCGTAGCGTTAACTGGAAACACCATATATTTT.

This chain joins TRBV19 and TRBJ1-1, with D possibly TRBD1 on 5 matching bases. Germline V gives CDR1 LNHDA, CDR2 SQIVND (reference sequence). The CDR3 has 12 amino acids. V was shortened by 3 bases and J by 6 bases, with 8 bases between the two germline ends. This chain's CDR3 is CASSIGGAEAFF. Written as DNA, the CDR3 is TGTGCCAGTAGTATTGGGGGGGCTGAAGCTTTCTTT.

This chain joins TRBV5-6 and TRBJ1-1; 8 positions match TRBD1. The CDR3 length is 14 residues. CDR1 is SGHDT and CDR2 is YYEEEE in the germline V gene. The J segment lost 7 bases and the V segment lost 3 bases, leaving 8 bases of the junction unmatched. The CDR3 sequence: CASSSTLQGGEAFF. In nucleotides, the CDR3 is TGTGCCAGCAGCTCAACTCTACAGGGGGGTGAAGCTTTCTTT.

The V call is TRBV5-1, the J call TRBJ2-6; D may be TRBD1 (6 bases). Germline CDR1 reads SGHRS; CDR2 reads YFSETQ. The CDR3 spans 18 residues. V was clipped by 2 bases and J by 0 bases, with 15 bases between them. As DNA, the CDR3 is TGCGCCAGCAGCTTTGTGAGGGGGTCTCTCTCTGGGGCCAACGTCCTGACTTTC. Translating gives CASSFVRGSLSGANVLTF.

The chain carries TRBV28 and TRBJ1-5; tentatively, D is TRBD1 (5 bases). Between the trimmed V and J ends, which lost 3 bases and 6 bases, there was a span of 15 bases. Germline CDR1 is MDHEN and CDR2 is SYDVKM. The CDR3 is 15 residues long. The CDR3 sequence is CASSFQGFPTQPQHF. CDR3 sequence (DNA): TGTGCCAGCAGTTTCCAGGGCTTTCCTACTCAGCCCCAGCATTTT. The full variable domain, rest sourced from reference TRBV28 and TRBJ1-5, is DVKVTQSSRYLVKRTGEKVFLECVQDMDHENMFWYRQDPGLGLRLIYFSYDVKMKEKGDIPEGYSVSREKKERFSLILESASTNQTSMYLCASSFQGFPTQPQHFGDGTRLSIL.

This sequence joins TRBV5-8 and TRBJ1-5; TRBD1 aligns across 9 bases. CDR1 SGHTS and CDR2 YDEGEE come from the germline V gene. V lost 2 bases to trimming and J lost 4 bases; unmatched junction nucleotides: 4. The CDR3 runs 15 residues. The CDR3 loop is CASSFGQGRNQPQHF. DNA of the CDR3: TGTGCCAGCAGCTTTGGACAGGGGCGTAATCAGCCCCAGCATTTT.

The chain joins TRBV6-1 to TRBJ2-1; TRBD2 is a possible D gene (6 bases). Trimming took 3 bases from V and 9 from J, leaving 12 bases between them. The length of the CDR3 is 13 residues. Germline lookup yields CDR1 MNHNS and CDR2 SASEGT. CDR3: CASSESRDFEQFF. CDR3 sequence (DNA): TGTGCCAGCAGTGAGTCCCGGGACTTTGAGCAGTTCTTC.

This chain joins TRBV25-1 and TRBJ2-6, with D possibly TRBD2 on 5 matching bases. Per germline, CDR1 MGHDK and CDR2 SYGVNS. This CDR3 spans 14 amino acids. The V and J ends lost 2 bases and 12 bases respectively, with 14 bases between them. The CDR3 nucleotides are TGTGCCAGCAGTGAAGCGAGAAGGAGCGGCGTCCTGACTTTC. Its translation is CASSEARRSGVLTF.

The chain combines TRBV9 with TRBJ2-3; TRBD1 aligns across 10 bases. The CDR3 is made up of 16 amino acids. Germline values: CDR1 SGDLS, CDR2 YYNGEE. V trimming: 2 bases; J trimming: 3 bases; junction bases outside the gene matches: 6. This chain's CDR3 is CASSVRGQGVTDTQYF. The CDR3 region has the DNA TGTGCCAGCAGCGTGAGAGGACAGGGGGTAACAGATACGCAGTATTTT. Based on the CDR3 plus reference TRBV9 and TRBJ2-3, the full variable domain is DSGVTQTPKHLITATGQRVTLRCSPRSGDLSVYWYQQSLDQGLQFLIQYYNGEERAKGNILERFSAQQFPDLHSELNLSSLELGDSALYFCASSVRGQGVTDTQYFGPGTRLTVL.

This chain joins TRBV2 and TRBJ1-3, with TRBD1 identical over 9 bases. The CDR3 length is 15 residues. V shed 1 base, J shed 4 bases, and the junction held 2 bases outside the gene matches. Germline V CDR1 and CDR2: SNHLY, FYNNEI. Written as DNA, the CDR3 is TGTGCCAGCAGTGAAGAGGGGACAGGGGGAAACACCATATATTTT. It encodes CASSEEGTGGNTIYF.

The genes are TRBV7-9 and TRBJ2-7; no reliable D call. V was pared by 1 base and J by 0 bases, with 7 bases between. CDR3 size: 14 residues. From germline, CDR1 is SEHNR and CDR2 FQNEAQ (reference sequence). The CDR3 is CASSLGASSYEQYF. The CDR3 coding sequence is TGTGCCAGCAGCTTAGGTGCCAGCTCCTACGAGCAGTACTTC.